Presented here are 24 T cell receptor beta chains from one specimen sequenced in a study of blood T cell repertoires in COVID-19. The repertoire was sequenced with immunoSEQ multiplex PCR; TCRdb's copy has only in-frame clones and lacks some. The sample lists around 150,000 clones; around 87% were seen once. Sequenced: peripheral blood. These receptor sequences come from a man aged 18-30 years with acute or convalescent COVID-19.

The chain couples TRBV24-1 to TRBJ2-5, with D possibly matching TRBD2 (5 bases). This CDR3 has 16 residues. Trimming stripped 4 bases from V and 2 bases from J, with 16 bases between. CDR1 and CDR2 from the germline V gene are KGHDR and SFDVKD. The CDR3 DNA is TGTGCCACCAGTGACCCGGGAAACACTAATCAAGAGACCCAGTACTTC. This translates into CATSDPGNTNQETQYF.

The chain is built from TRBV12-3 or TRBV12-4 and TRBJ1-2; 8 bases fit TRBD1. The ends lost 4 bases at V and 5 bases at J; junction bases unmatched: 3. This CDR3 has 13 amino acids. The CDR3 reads CASSSTGVYGYTF. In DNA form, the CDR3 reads TGTGCCAGCAGTTCGACAGGGGTTTATGGCTACACCTTC.

The CDR3 loop reads CASSHGDSRRLGYTF. As DNA, the CDR3 is TGTGCCAGCAGCCACGGGGACAGCCGCCGGCTTGGCTACACCTTC. The chain carries TRBV3-1 (or the pseudogene TRBV3-2) and TRBJ1-2; 7 nucleotides match TRBD1. V was pared by 3 bases and J by 7 bases, with 11 bases of the junction left unmatched. The CDR3 contains 15 residues. CDR1 is LGHDT and CDR2 is YNNKEL in the germline V gene (reference sequence).

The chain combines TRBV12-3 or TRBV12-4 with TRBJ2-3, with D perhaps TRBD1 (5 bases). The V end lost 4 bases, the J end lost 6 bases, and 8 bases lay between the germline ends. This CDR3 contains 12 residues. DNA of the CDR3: TGTGCCAGCAGTTCAAAGGGGGATACGCAGTATTTT. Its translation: CASSSKGDTQYF.

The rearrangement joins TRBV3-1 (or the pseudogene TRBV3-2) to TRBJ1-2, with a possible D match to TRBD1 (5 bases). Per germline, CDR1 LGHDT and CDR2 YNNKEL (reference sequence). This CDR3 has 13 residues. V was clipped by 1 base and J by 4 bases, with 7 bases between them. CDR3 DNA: TGTGCCAGCAGCCAAGGGGGCCCCTATGGCTACACCTTC. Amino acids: CASSQGGPYGYTF.

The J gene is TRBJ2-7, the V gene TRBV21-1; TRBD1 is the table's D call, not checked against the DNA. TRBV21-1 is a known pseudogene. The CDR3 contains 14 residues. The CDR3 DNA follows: TGTGCCAGCAGCAAAATCTCAGGGATCTACGAGCAGTACGTC. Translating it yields CASSKISGIYEQYV.

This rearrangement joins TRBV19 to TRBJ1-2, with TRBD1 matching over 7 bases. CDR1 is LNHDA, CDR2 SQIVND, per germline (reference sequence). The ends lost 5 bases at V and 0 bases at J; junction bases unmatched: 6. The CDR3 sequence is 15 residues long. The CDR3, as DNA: TGTGCCAGTAGTCTAGGACAGGCTGCTAACTATGGCTACACCTTC. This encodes CASSLGQAANYGYTF.

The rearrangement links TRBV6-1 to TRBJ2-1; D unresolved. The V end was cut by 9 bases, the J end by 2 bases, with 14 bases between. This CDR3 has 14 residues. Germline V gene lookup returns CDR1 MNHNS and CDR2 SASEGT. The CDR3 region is CASMEQITYNEQFF. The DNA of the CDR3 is TGTGCCAGTATGGAACAGATTACCTACAATGAGCAGTTCTTC.

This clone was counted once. This CDR3 is CASSPPGLAGLNEQFF. The CDR3 bases are TGTGCCAGCTCACCACCGGGTCTAGCGGGGTTAAATGAGCAGTTCTTC. The rearrangement joins TRBV18 to TRBJ2-1; TRBD2 aligns across 9 bases. The J segment lost 7 bases and the V segment lost 0 bases, leaving 7 bases of the junction unmatched. The germline gives CDR1 KGHSH, CDR2 LQKENI. The length of the CDR3 is 16 residues.

CDR3 sequence (DNA): TGTGCCAGTACCAATGCCGGGACAGGGGGCAATCAGCCCCAGCATTTT. Its protein is CASTNAGTGGNQPQHF. The chain has TRBV19 and TRBJ1-5; TRBD1 aligns across 10 bases. The CDR3 runs to 16 residues. The trim removed 7 bases at V and 2 bases at J, leaving 8 bases unmatched. Germline V gives CDR1 LNHDA, CDR2 SQIVND (reference sequence).

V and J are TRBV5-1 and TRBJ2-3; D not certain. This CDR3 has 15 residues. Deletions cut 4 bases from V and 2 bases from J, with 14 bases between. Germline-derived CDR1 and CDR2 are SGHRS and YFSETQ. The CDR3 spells CASSPELLPTDTQYF. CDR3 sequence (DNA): TGCGCCAGCAGCCCTGAGCTACTTCCCACAGATACGCAGTATTTT.

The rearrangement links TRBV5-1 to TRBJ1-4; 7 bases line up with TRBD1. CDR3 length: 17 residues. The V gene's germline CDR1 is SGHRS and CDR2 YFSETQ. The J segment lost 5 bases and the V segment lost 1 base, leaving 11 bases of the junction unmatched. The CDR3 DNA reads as TGCGCCAGCAGCTTGTTTGGACCCCGGACAGGCAATGAAAAACTGTTTTTT. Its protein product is CASSLFGPRTGNEKLFF. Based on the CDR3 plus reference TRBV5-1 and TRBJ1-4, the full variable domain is KAGVTQTPRYLIKTRGQQVTLSCSPISGHRSVSWYQQTPGQGLQFLFEYFSETQRNKGNFPGRFSGRQFSNSRSEMNVSTLELGDSALYLCASSLFGPRTGNEKLFFGSGTQLSVL.

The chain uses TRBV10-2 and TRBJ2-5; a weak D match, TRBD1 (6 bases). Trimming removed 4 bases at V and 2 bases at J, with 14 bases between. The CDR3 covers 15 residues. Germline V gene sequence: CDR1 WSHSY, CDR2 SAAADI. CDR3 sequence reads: CASSGDISSQETQYF. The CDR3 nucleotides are TGCGCCAGCAGTGGGGACATATCGTCACAAGAGACCCAGTACTTC.

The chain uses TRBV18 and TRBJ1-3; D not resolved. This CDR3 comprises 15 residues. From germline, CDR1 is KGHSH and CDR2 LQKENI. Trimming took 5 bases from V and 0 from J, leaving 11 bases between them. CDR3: CASSDRLSSGNTIYF. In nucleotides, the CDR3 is TGTGCCAGCTCAGATCGGTTAAGCTCTGGAAACACCATATATTTT.

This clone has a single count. The chain's CDR3 is CASSLGQVGHEQYF. The DNA for the CDR3 is TGTGCCAGCAGCCTCGGACAGGTGGGCCACGAGCAGTACTTC. This chain links TRBV3-1 (or the pseudogene TRBV3-2) with TRBJ2-7, with 7 bases identical to TRBD1. The V segment lost 4 bases and the J segment 5 bases; nucleotides outside the gene matches: 8. Germline CDR1 is LGHDT and CDR2 is YNNKEL (reference sequence). This CDR3 has 14 residues.

Here the CDR3 DNA reads TGTGCCAGCAGCCTACAGGGCAGGGACGGGACACGAGCTTTCTTT. Translating it yields CASSLQGRDGTRAFF. The gene calls are TRBV3-1 (or the pseudogene TRBV3-2) and TRBJ1-1, with D perhaps matching TRBD1 (6 bases). Germline CDR1 reads LGHDT; CDR2 reads YNNKEL (reference sequence). V was shortened by 4 bases and J by 10 bases, with 22 bases between the two germline ends. The CDR3 consists of 15 residues.

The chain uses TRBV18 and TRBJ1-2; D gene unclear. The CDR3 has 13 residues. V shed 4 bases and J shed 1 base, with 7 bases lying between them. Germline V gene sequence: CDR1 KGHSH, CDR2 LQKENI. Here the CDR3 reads CASSLNSNYGYTF. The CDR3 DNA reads TGTGCCAGCTCACTTAACAGTAACTATGGCTACACCTTC.

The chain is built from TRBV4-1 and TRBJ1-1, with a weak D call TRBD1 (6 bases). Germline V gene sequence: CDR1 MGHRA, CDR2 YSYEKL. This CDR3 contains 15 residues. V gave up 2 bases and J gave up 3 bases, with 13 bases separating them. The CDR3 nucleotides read TGCGCCAGCAGCCAAATCCCGGACAGACACACTGAAGCTTTCTTT. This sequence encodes CASSQIPDRHTEAFF.

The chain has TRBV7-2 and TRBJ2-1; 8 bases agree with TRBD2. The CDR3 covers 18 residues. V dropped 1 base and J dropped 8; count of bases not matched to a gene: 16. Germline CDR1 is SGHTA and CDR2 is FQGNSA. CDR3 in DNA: TGTGCCAGCAGCTTAGATATTATAGCGGGGTCTATATCAGATGAGCAGTTCTTC. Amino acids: CASSLDIIAGSISDEQFF.

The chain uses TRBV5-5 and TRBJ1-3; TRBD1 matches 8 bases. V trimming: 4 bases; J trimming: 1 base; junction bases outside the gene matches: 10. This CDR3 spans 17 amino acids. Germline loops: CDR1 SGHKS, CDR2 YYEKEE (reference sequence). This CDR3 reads CASSPTWTGQSGNTIYF. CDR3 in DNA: TGTGCCAGCAGCCCCACGTGGACAGGGCAGTCTGGAAACACCATATATTTT.

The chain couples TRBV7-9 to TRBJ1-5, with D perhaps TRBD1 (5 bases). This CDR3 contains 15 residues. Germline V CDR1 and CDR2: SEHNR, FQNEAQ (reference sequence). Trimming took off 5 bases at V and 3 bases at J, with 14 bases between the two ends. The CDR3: CASSPTALFNQPQHF. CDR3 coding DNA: TGTGCCAGCAGCCCGACAGCGCTTTTCAATCAGCCCCAGCATTTT.

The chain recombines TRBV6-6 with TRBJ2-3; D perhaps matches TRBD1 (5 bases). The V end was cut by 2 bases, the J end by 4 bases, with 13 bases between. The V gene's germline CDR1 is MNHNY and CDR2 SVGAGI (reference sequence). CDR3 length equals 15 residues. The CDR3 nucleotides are TGTGCCAGCAGTTACATGGGCAGGGTCGCAGATACGCAGTATTTT. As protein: CASSYMGRVADTQYF.

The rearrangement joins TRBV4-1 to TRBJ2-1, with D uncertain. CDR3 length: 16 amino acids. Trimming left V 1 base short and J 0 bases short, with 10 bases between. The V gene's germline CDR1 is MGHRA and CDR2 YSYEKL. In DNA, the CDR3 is TGCGCCAGCAGCCAAGTCACAGTGAGCTCCTACAATGAGCAGTTCTTC. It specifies CASSQVTVSSYNEQFF.

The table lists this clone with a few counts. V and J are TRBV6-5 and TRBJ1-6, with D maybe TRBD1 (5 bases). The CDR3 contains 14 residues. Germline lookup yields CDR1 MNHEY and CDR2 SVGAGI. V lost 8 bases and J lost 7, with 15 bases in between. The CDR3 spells CASGQSGNNSPLHF. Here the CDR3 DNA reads TGTGCCAGCGGTCAATCAGGGAACAATTCACCCCTCCACTTT.